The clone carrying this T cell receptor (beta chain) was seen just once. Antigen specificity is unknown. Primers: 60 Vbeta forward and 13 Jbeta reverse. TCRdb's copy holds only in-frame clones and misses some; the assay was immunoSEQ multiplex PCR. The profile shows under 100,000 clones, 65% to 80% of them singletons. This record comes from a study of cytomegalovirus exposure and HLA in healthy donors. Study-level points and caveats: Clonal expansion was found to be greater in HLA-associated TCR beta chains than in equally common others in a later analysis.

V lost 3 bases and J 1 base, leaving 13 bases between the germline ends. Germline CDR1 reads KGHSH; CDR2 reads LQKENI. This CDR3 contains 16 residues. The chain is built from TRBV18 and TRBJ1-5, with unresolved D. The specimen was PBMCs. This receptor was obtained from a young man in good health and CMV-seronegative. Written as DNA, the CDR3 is TGTGCCAGCTCACCCCCGGGAACCTCAAGCAATCAGCCCCAGCATTTT. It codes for CASSPPGTSSNQPQHF.